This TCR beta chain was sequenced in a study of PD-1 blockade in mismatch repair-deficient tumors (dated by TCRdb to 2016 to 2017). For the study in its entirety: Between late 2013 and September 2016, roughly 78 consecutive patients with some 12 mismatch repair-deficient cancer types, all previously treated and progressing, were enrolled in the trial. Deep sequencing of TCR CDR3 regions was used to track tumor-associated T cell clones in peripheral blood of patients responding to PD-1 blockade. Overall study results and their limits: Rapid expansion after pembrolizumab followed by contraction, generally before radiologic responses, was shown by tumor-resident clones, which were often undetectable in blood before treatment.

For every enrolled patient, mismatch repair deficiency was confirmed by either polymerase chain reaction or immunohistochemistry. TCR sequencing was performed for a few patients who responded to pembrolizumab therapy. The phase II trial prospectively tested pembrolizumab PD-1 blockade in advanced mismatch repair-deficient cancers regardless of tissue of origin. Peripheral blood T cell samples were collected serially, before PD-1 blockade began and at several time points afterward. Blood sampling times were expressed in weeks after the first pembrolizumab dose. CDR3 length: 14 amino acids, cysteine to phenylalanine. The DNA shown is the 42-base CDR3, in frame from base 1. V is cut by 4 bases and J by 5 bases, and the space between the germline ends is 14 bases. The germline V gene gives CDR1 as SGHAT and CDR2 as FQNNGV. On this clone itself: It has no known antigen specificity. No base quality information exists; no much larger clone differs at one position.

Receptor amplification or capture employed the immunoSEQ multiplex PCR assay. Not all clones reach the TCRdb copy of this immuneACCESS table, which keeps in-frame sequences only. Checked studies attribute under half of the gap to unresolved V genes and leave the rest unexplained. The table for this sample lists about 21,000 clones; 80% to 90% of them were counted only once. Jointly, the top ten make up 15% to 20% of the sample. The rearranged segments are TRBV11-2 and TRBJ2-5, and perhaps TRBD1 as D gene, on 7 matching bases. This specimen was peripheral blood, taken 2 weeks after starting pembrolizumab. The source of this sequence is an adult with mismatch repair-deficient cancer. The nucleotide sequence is TGTGCCAGCAGCTCGGAGGGGGCGCGGGAGACCCAGTACTTC. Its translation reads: CASSSEGARETQYF.